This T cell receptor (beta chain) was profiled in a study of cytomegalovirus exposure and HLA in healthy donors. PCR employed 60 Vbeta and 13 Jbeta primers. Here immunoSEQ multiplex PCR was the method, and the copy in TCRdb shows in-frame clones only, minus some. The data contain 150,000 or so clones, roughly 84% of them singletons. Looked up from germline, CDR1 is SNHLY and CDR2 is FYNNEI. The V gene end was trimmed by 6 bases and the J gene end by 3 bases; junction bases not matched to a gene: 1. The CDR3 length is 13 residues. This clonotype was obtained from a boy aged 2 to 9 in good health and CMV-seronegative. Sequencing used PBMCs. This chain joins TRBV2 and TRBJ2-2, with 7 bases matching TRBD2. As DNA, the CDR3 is TGTGCCAGCAGAGGACTAGACACCGGGGAGCTGTTTTTT. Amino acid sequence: CASRGLDTGELFF.